This T cell receptor (beta chain) was sequenced during a study of long-term antiretroviral therapy in people with HIV. Run at survey level, the immunoSEQ assay was version v3.0. TCRdb's copy holds only in-frame clones and misses some; the assay was immunoSEQ multiplex PCR. The sample includes about 21,000 clones, about nine tenths of them seen just once. The V and J ends lost 5 bases and 0 bases, in that order; junction bases with no gene match: 8. This CDR3 contains 18 residues. Germline lookup yields CDR1 SGHVS and CDR2 FNYEAQ. The TCR comes from a man aged 18 to 30 with HIV. The chain links TRBV7-6 to TRBJ2-7; 15 nucleotides line up with TRBD2. Sequences were derived from unsorted PBMCs, sampled 0.2 years before starting antiretroviral therapy. The CDR3 DNA reads as TGTGCCAGCAGCCTACCTTCGGGACTAGCGGGAGGCTCCTACGAGCAGTACTTC. Encoded protein: CASSLPSGLAGGSYEQYF.